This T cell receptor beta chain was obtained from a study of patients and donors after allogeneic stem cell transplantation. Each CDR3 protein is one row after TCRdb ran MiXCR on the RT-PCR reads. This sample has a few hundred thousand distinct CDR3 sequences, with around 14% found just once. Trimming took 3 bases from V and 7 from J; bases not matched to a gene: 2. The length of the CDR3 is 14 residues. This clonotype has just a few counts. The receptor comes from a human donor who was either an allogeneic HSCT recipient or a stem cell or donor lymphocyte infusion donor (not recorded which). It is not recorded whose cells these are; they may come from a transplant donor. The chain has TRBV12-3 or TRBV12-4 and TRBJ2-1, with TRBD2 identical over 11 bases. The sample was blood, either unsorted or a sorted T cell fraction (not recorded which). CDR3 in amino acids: CASSLLAGGNEQFF. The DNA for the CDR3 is TGTGCCAGCAGTTTGTTAGCGGGGGGGAATGAGCAGTTCTTC.